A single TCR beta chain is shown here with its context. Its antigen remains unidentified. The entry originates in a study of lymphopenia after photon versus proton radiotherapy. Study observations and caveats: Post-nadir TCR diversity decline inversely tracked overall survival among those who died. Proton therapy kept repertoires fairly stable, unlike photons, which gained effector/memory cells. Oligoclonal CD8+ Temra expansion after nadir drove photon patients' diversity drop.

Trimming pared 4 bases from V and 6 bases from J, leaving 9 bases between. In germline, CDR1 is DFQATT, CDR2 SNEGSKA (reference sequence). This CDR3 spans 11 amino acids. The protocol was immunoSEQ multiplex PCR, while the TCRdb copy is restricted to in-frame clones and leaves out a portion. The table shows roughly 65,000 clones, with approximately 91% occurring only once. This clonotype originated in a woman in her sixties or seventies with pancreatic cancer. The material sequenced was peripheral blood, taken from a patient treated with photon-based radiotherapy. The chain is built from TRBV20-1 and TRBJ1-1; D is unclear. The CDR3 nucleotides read TGCAGTGCTAAGTGGTTAGCTGAAGCTTTCTTT. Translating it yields CSAKWLAEAFF.